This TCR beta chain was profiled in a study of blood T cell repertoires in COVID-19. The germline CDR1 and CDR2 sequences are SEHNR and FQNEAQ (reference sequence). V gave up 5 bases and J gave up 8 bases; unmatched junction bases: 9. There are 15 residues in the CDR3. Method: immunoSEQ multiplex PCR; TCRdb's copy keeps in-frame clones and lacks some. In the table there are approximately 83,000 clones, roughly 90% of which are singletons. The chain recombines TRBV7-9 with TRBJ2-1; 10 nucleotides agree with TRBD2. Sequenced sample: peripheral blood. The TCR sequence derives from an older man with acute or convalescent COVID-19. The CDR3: CASSPPASGSHEQFF. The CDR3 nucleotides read TGTGCCAGCAGCCCGCCGGCTAGCGGGAGCCATGAGCAGTTCTTC.